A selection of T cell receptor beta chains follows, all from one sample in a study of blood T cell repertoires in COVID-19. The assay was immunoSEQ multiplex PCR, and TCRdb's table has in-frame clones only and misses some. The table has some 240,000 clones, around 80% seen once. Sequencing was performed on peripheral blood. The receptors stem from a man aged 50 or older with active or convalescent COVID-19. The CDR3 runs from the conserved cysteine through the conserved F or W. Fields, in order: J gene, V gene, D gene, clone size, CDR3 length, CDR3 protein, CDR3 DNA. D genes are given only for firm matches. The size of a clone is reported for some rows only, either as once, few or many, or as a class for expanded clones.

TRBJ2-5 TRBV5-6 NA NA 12 CASSKHSKAQYF TGTGCCAGCAGCAAACACAGTAAGGCCCAGTACTTC
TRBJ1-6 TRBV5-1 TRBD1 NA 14 CASSSSGQGSPLHF TGCGCCAGCAGCTCCTCCGGACAGGGATCACCCCTCCACTTT
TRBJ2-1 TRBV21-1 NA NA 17 CASPTTPGREKPNEQFF TGTGCCAGCCCAACGACTCCCGGGCGGGAGAAGCCGAATGAGCAGTTCTTC
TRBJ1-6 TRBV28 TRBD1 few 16 CASSSYRGGRSSPLHF TGTGCCAGCAGTTCCTACAGGGGAGGAAGGAGTTCACCCCTCCACTTT
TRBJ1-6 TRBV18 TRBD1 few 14 CASSRDRADSPLHF TGTGCCAGCTCACGGGACAGGGCGGATTCACCCCTCCACTTT
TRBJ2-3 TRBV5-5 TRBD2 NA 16 CASSLFSGGSTDTQYF TGTGCCAGCAGCTTGTTCAGCGGGGGAAGCACAGATACGCAGTATTTT
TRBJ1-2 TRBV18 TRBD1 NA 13 CASSPRTGYGYTF TGTGCCAGCTCACCACGGACAGGGTATGGCTACACCTTC
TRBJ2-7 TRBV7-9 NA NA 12 CASSFGGHEQYF TGTGCCAGCAGCTTTGGGGGCCACGAGCAGTACTTC
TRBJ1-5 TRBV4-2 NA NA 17 CASSQDYPGEGGQPQHF TGTGCCAGCAGCCAAGATTACCCGGGGGAGGGCGGGCAGCCCCAGCATTTT
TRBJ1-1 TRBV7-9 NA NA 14 CASSLLTSRLEAFF TGTGCCAGCAGCTTACTTACATCCAGGCTTGAAGCTTTCTTT
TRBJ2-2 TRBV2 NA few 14 CASTRRANTGELFF TGTGCCAGCACTAGGAGGGCGAACACCGGGGAGCTGTTTTTT
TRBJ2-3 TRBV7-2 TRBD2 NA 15 CASSLRIAGGRGQYF TGTGCCAGCAGCTTAAGGATAGCGGGAGGGCGAGGGCAGTATTTT
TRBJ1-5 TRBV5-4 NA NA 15 CASSLGGGRNQPQHF TGTGCCAGCAGCTTGGGGGGCGGACGGAATCAGCCCCAGCATTTT
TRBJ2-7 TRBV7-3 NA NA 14 CASSLGGPSYEQYF TGTGCCAGCAGCTTAGGCGGCCCGTCCTACGAGCAGTACTTC
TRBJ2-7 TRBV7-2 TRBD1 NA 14 CASSSDRVSYEQYF TGTGCCAGCAGCTCGGACAGGGTATCCTACGAGCAGTACTTC
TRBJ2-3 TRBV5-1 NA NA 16 CASSLLGLASTDTQYF TGCGCCAGCAGCTTGCTCGGACTGGCTAGCACAGATACGCAGTATTTT
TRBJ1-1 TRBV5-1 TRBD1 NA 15 CASSPGQGWNTEAFF TGCGCCAGCAGCCCGGGACAGGGTTGGAACACTGAAGCTTTCTTT
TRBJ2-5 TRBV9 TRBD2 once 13 CASSVGRGETQYF TGTGCCAGCAGCGTCGGGAGGGGGGAGACCCAGTACTTC
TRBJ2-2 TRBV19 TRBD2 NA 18 CASSIDLAGGPSTGELFF TGTGCCAGTAGTATAGATCTAGCGGGAGGGCCCTCAACCGGGGAGCTGTTTTTT
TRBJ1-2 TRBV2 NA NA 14 CATAGGPSPYGYTF TGTGCCACCGCGGGAGGGCCGTCACCCTATGGCTACACCTTC
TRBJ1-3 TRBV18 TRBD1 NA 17 CASSPPGQGPSGNTIYF TGTGCCAGCTCACCCCCGGGACAGGGCCCCTCTGGAAACACCATATATTTT
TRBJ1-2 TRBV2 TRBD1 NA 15 CASTRDRASGYGYTF TGTGCCAGCACCCGGGACAGAGCTTCTGGCTATGGCTACACCTTC
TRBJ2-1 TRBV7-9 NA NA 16 CASSLALGSTYNEQFF TGTGCCAGCAGCTTAGCGCTGGGCAGCACCTACAATGAGCAGTTCTTC
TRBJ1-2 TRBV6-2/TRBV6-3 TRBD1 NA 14 CASSRRQGIYGYTF TGTGCCAGCAGCCGTAGACAGGGTATCTATGGCTACACCTTC
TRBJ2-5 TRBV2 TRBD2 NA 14 CASSPVRGQETQYF TGTGCCAGCAGTCCCGTGCGGGGGCAAGAGACCCAGTACTTC
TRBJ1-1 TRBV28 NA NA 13 CASSPRPWQAAFF TGTGCCAGCAGTCCCAGACCGTGGCAGGCAGCTTTCTTT
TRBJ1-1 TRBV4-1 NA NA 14 CASSQVARGTEAFF TGCGCCAGCAGCCAAGTTGCCAGAGGGACTGAAGCTTTCTTT
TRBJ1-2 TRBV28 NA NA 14 CASSGPGLDYGYTF TGTGCCAGCAGTGGGCCGGGACTAGACTATGGCTACACCTTC
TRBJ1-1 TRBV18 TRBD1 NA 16 CASSRGRGPGNTEAFF TGTGCCAGCTCCCGAGGAAGGGGGCCGGGGAACACTGAAGCTTTCTTT
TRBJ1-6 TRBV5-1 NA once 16 CASSPDATGKGSPLHF TGCGCCAGCAGCCCGGACGCGACAGGAAAAGGGTCACCCCTCCACTTT
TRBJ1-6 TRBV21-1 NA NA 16 CASSKEMSSYNSPLHF TGTGCCAGCAGCAAAGAGATGAGCTCCTATAATTCACCCCTCCACTTT
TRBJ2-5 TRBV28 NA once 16 CATRGRGTRRQETQYF TGTGCCACCAGGGGGCGGGGGACAAGGAGACAAGAGACCCAGTACTTC
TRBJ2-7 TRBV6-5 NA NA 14 CASSLRRDSYEQYF TGTGCCAGCAGTTTAAGGAGGGACAGCTACGAGCAGTACTTC
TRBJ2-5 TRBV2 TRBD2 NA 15 CASSTPSGSTETQYF TGTGCCAGCAGTACCCCTAGCGGGAGTACAGAGACCCAGTACTTC
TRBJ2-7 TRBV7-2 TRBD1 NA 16 CASSFGGTGGPYEQYF TGTGCCAGCAGCTTCGGAGGGACAGGGGGCCCCTACGAGCAGTACTTC
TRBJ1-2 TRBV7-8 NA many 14 CASSLDDRLNGYTF TGTGCCAGCAGCTTAGATGACAGGCTGAATGGCTACACCTTC
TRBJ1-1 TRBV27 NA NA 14 CASSPTGLNTEAFF TGTGCCAGCAGCCCTACCGGACTAAACACTGAAGCTTTCTTT
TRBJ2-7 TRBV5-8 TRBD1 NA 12 CASSLTGTGKYF TGTGCCAGCAGCCTAACGGGGACAGGGAAGTACTTC
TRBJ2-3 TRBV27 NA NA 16 CASSSTGFMRADTQYF TGTGCCAGCAGTTCTACAGGGTTTATGCGAGCAGATACGCAGTATTTT
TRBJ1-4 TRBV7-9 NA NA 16 CASSLTSGLANEKLFF TGTGCCAGCAGCCTAACTTCAGGGCTGGCTAATGAAAAACTGTTTTTT
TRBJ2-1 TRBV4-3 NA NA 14 CASSQDRQSNEQFF TGCGCCAGCAGCCAAGATAGACAGAGCAATGAGCAGTTCTTC
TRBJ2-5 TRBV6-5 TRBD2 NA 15 CASSHRSSGRETQYF TGTGCCAGCAGCCACAGGAGTAGCGGGAGAGAGACCCAGTACTTC
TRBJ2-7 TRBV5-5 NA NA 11 CASSPTGREYF TGTGCCAGCAGCCCGACAGGCCGAGAGTACTTC
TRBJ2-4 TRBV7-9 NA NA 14 CASSLRSHGDIQYF TGTGCCAGCAGCTTGCGGTCCCACGGGGACATTCAGTACTTC
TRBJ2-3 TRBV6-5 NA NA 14 CASSYSGGADTQYF TGTGCCAGCAGTTACTCCGGCGGGGCAGATACGCAGTATTTT
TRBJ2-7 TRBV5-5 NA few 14 CASSYSYRDAEQYF TGTGCCAGCAGCTACTCGTACAGGGATGCCGAGCAGTACTTC
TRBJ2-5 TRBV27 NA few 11 CASSIGETQYF TGTGCCAGCTCAATCGGAGAGACCCAGTACTTC
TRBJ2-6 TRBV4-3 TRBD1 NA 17 CASSPRDRTSGANVLTF TGCGCCAGCAGCCCCCGGGACAGGACATCTGGGGCCAACGTCCTGACTTTC
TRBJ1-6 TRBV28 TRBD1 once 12 CASGTGGSPLHF TGTGCCAGTGGGACAGGGGGCTCACCCCTCCACTTT
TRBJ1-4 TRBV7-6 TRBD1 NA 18 CASSWTPDRRRRDEKLFF TGTGCCAGCAGCTGGACTCCGGACAGGAGGAGAAGAGATGAAAAACTGTTTTTT
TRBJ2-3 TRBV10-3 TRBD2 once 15 CATSTNGLAIDTQYF TGTGCCACCTCGACAAACGGACTAGCTATAGATACGCAGTATTTT
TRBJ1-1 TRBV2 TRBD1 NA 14 CASSDRTGNTEAFF TGTGCCAGCAGTGACCGGACAGGGAACACTGAAGCTTTCTTT